This T cell receptor (beta chain) was recorded in a study of blood T cell repertoires in COVID-19 (TCRdb year 2020). At the level of the whole study: Collaborator samples came from the United States, Italy and Spain and covered acute and convalescent phases of COVID-19. Subjects who had been exposed to COVID-19, were actively infected with it, or had recovered from it provided the deeply sampled blood TCRbeta repertoires that made up the dataset. A de-identified subject ID, COVID-19 status, age in years and sex were almost always included in the sample metadata. A freely available public database, intended as a resource for researchers studying the immune response to SARS-CoV-2, is where the repertoires were released. Where available, HLA class I and class II types were obtained from metadata supplied by the sample provider rather than from assay-based typing. The material from the prospective study consisted of cDNA or gDNA derived from T cells, B-cell-depleted T cells, or PBMCs. Samples were obtained from the ongoing ImmuneRACE study (first 160 participants) and from approximately 1,200 subjects provided by 6 global collaborators. Overall study outcomes, separate from this receptor: How much clinical and demographic metadata was included differed by source and by participant, and the metadata was provided uncurated.

Points on this clone: Its specific antigen is unknown. It has no much larger one-base neighbor in the sample; base qualities were not kept.

In the prospective study, participants were 18 to 89 years old, resided in around 25 geographic areas of the United States, and were enrolled through a virtual design. Cohort assignment in the prospective study relied on participant-reported clinical history from a screening survey and a study questionnaire. Recovered participants in ImmuneRACE Cohort 3 were defined as having two consecutive negative NP/OP PCR tests, clearance from a healthcare professional, or resolution of symptoms. In the prospective study, whole blood, serum and a nasopharyngeal or oropharyngeal swab were collected from each participant by mobile phlebotomists. Over a 2-month period, participants in the prospective study had the option of providing additional blood draws and questionnaires. Prospective study blood samples were shipped either frozen or at room temperature before DNA extraction. The immunoSEQ Assay, a bias-controlled multiplex PCR, was used to amplify TCRbeta CDR3 regions from genomic DNA. Per the source publication's procedure: The number of nucleated cells in each sample was estimated by amplification of reference gene primers within the assay. To quantify the absolute abundance of each unique TCRbeta CDR3 rearrangement, sequence reads were collapsed and filtered. For each sample, productive Simpson clonality was calculated as the square root of Simpson's diversity index across productive rearrangements. TCRdb limited this immuneACCESS table to in-frame rearrangements with V and J called. A share of clones is missing; checked studies link under half to unresolved V genes, and the rest is unexplained. The D gene and trimming were derived from the DNA, and the V and J assignments and clone size from that table. This sample has 250,000 to 300,000 clones in its table, and 88% of those were observed once. Of the sample, approximately 1% is held by the ten largest clones.

V is cut by 3 bases and J by 8 bases, and the space between the germline ends is 14 bases. The CDR3 measures 14 amino acids from cysteine to phenylalanine. Here the CDR3 DNA is all that survives: 42 bases in frame from base 1. Looking up the germline V gene yields CDR1 MGHRA and CDR2 YSYEKL. The sequenced sample was PBMCs or T cells enriched from blood (not recorded which). The receptor was derived from a woman in her 30s who had recovered from COVID-19. The sequence is built from TRBV4-1 and TRBJ2-1; the D gene is perhaps TRBD2, from 5 matching bases. The CDR3 region has the sequence CASSHGRGGDEQFF. The DNA is as follows: TGCGCCAGCAGCCATGGGAGAGGTGGCGATGAGCAGTTCTTC.